The 9 T cell receptor beta chains below were found in one sample sequenced in a study of cytomegalovirus exposure and HLA in healthy donors. PCR primers comprised 60 Vbeta and 13 Jbeta primers. This table comes from immunoSEQ multiplex PCR, and its TCRdb copy is limited to in-frame clones, with some not included. The table records 150,000 to 200,000 clones, around three quarters of them present only once. The sequencing sample was made of PBMCs. The receptors originated from a male donor in good health and CMV-seronegative.

V is TRBV6-5 and J is TRBJ1-2; TRBD1 might be the D (6 bases). This CDR3 spans 13 amino acids. The germline V gene has CDR1 MNHEY and CDR2 SVGAGI. V was trimmed by 2 bases and J by 7 bases, leaving 11 bases between them. CDR3 amino acids: CASSYPGTLGYTF. In DNA, the CDR3 is TGTGCCAGCAGTTACCCCGGGACACTTGGCTACACCTTC.

This clone was seen a handful of times. The chain links TRBV4-1 to TRBJ1-1; 8 bases line up with TRBD1. Germline V lookup: CDR1 MGHRA, CDR2 YSYEKL. The CDR3 loop spans 16 amino acids. Trimming took 3 bases from V and 1 from J; bases not matched to a gene: 7. The CDR3 region has the DNA TGCGCCAGCAGCCACCAGGGACAGGCCGGGAACACTGAAGCTTTCTTT. Translated, it gives CASSHQGQAGNTEAFF.

This chain joins TRBV19 and TRBJ2-5; a possible D gene is TRBD2 (6 bases). Germline loops: CDR1 LNHDA, CDR2 SQIVND (reference sequence). The ends were cut back, 1 base at V and 2 bases at J, with 14 bases in the middle. The CDR3 loop spans 16 amino acids. This chain's CDR3 is CASSIGPGRLQETQYF. For the CDR3, the DNA is TGTGCCAGTAGTATAGGCCCAGGGAGGCTTCAAGAGACCCAGTACTTC.

The V and J genes are TRBV28 and TRBJ1-4, with 11 bases matching TRBD1. The CDR3 has 18 amino acids. Unmatched junction bases numbered 15, after V lost 5 bases and J lost 7 bases. Germline loops: CDR1 MDHEN, CDR2 SYDVKM. This chain's CDR3 is CASSPWTGGDAGIEKLFF. In DNA form, the CDR3 reads TGTGCCAGCAGTCCATGGACAGGGGGCGATGCGGGTATTGAAAAACTGTTTTTT.

J is TRBJ1-1 and V is TRBV28; the D is unclear. Deletions cut 0 bases from V and 8 bases from J, with 7 bases between. The CDR3 covers 12 residues. Germline CDR1 and CDR2: MDHEN and SYDVKM. In DNA, the CDR3 is TGTGCCAGCAGTTTATGGAGAGGGGAAGCTTTCTTT. Protein product: CASSLWRGEAFF.

As for this clone: The junction shows a germline mismatch at one end, possibly a read error. The gene calls are TRBV2 and TRBJ2-7, with a tentative D call TRBD2 (5 bases). The CDR3 runs to 12 residues. Germline V gene data show CDR1 as SNHLY and CDR2 as FYNNEI. In DNA form, the CDR3 reads TGTGCCAGCAGTGAGGCGGGCTACCAGCAGTACTTC. Translating it yields CASSEAGYQQYF.

This chain connects TRBV10-3 to TRBJ1-5; 9 nucleotides line up with TRBD1. The junction had 3 bases not matched to a gene; V was cut back by 6 bases and J by 0 bases. This CDR3 region has 15 residues. Germline V gene lookup returns CDR1 ENHRY and CDR2 SYGVKD. This chain's CDR3 is CAISRTGDSNQPQHF. In nucleotides, the CDR3 is TGTGCCATCAGCCGGACAGGGGATAGCAATCAGCCCCAGCATTTT.

The J gene is TRBJ2-7, the V gene TRBV19; TRBD2 is a possible D gene (5 bases). This CDR3 is 14 amino acids long. V shed 5 bases and J shed 4 bases, with 15 bases lying between them. Germline V gene lookup returns CDR1 LNHDA and CDR2 SQIVND (reference sequence). The CDR3 DNA sequence: TGTGCCAGTAGTTCCAGCGGAGCCCCATACGAGCAGTACTTC. Its protein product is CASSSSGAPYEQYF.

This clone showed up just a few times. This chain joins TRBV5-1 and TRBJ2-7; perhaps TRBD2 as D (6 bases). Looked up from germline, CDR1 is SGHRS and CDR2 is YFSETQ. The CDR3 consists of 14 residues. V was clipped by 0 bases and J by 6 bases, with 13 bases between them. CDR3 in amino acids: CASSLGRRDSEQYF. The CDR3 nucleotides read TGCGCCAGCAGCTTGGGAAGGCGGGACTCCGAGCAGTACTTC.